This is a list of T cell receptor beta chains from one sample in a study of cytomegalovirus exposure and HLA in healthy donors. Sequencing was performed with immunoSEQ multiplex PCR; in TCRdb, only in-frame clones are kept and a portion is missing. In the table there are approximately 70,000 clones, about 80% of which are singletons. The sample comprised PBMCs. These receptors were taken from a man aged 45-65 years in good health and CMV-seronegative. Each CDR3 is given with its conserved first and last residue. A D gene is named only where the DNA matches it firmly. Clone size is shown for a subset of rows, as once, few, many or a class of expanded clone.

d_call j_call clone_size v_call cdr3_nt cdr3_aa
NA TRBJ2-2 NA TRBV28 TGTGCCAGCAGTTTAAGGCAGGGGAACACCGGGGAGCTGTTTTTT CASSLRQGNTGELFF
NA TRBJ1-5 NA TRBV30 TGTGCCTGGAGTAGAATAGAGGGCAATCAGCCCCAGCATTTT CAWSRIEGNQPQHF
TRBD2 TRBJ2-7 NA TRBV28 TGTGCCAGCAGTCCGCGACTTGCGGGAGGGCCTTACGAGCAGTACTTC CASSPRLAGGPYEQYF
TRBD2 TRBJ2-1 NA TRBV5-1 TGCGCCAGCAGCTTCACTAGCGCGAGCTCCTACAATGAGCAGTTCTTC CASSFTSASSYNEQFF
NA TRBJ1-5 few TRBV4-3 TGCGCCAGCAGCCGAGACCTCGACACTCTCAATCAGCCCCAGCATTTT CASSRDLDTLNQPQHF
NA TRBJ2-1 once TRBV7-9 TGTGCCAGCTGGCTGTCCTACAATGAGCAGTTCTTC CASWLSYNEQFF
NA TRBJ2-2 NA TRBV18 TGTGCCAGCTCACCCCAAGGGGCCTCGGGCACCGGGGAGCTGTTTTTT CASSPQGASGTGELFF
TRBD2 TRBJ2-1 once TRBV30 TGTGCCTGGAGTGTAGGGACTAGTGGACGCGATGAGCAGTTCTTC CAWSVGTSGRDEQFF
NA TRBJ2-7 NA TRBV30 TGTGCCTGGAGTGTACGGAGGGGCCACGAGCAGTACTTC CAWSVRRGHEQYF
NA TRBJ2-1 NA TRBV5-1 TGCGCCAGCAGCTTGTTGGGCAGTATTTACAATGAGCAGTTCTTC CASSLLGSIYNEQFF
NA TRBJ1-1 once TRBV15 TGTGCCACCAGCAGTCAGGTGGTGTTGACTGAAGCTTTCTTT CATSSQVVLTEAFF
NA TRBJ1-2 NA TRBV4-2 TGTGCCAGCAGCCAAGATATACTGAACTATGGCTACACCTTC CASSQDILNYGYTF
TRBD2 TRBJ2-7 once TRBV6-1 TGTGCCAGCAGTGGCCGGACTAGCGGGTCACCGTGGGAGCAGTACTTC CASSGRTSGSPWEQYF
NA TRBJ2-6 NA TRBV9 TGTGCCAGCAGCGCACAGGGTTCCGGGGCCAACGTCCTGACTTTC CASSAQGSGANVLTF
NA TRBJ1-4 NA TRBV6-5 TGTGCCAGCAGTTACGCAGTTTTTTCAACTAATGAAAAACTGTTTTTT CASSYAVFSTNEKLFF
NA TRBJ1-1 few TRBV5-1 TGCGCCCTTCCGAGGACTGAAGCTTTCTTT CALPRTEAFF
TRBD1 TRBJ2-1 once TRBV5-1 TGCGCCAGCAGCCCGGGACAGTCCTACAATGAGCAGTTCTTC CASSPGQSYNEQFF
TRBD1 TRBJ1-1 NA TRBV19 TGTGCCAGTAGTAACAAGGGACAGGGGACACCCAGGGGCACTGAAGCTTTCTTT CASSNKGQGTPRGTEAFF
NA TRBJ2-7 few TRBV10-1 TGCGCCAGCAGTGAGTCGTTTTATGAGGGAGCCCACTACGAGCAGTACTTC CASSESFYEGAHYEQYF
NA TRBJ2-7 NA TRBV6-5 TGTGCCAGCAGACTAAACGGTGGAGACTACGAGCAGTACTTC CASRLNGGDYEQYF
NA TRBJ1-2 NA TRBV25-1 TGTGCCAGCAGTGCACAGATCTATGGCTACACCTTC CASSAQIYGYTF
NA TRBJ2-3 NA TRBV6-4 TGTGCCAGCAGTGAAGAGGGAATTACGCAGTATTTT CASSEEGITQYF
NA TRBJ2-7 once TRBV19 TGTGCCAGGCCCTTGCGGAACTACGAGCAGTACTTC CARPLRNYEQYF
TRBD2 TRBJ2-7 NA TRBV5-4 TGTGCCAGCAGCTCGGATCGGGGTACTAGCGGGTCCCCGTACGAGCAGTACTTC CASSSDRGTSGSPYEQYF
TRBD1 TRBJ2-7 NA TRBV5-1 TGCGCCAGCAGCTCCGGGACAGGGAACGAGCAGTACTTC CASSSGTGNEQYF
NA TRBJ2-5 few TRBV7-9 TGTGCCAGCAGCGGGAGGGGGGGAGAGACCCAGTACTTC CASSGRGGETQYF
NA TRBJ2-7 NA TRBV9 TGTGCCAGCAGCCCGGGGGATCGCTACGAGCAGTACTTC CASSPGDRYEQYF
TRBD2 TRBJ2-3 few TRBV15 TGTGCCACCAGCAGGGAAGCGGGAGTAACTAGCACAGATACGCAGTATTTT CATSREAGVTSTDTQYF
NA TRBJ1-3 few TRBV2 TGTGCCAGACAGCACTCTGGAAACACCATATATTTT CARQHSGNTIYF
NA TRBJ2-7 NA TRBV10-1 TGCGCCAGCGGTAGACAGATCTCCTACGAGCAGTACTTC CASGRQISYEQYF
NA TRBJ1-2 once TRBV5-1 TGCGCCAGCAACTCCGGACAGCCTAACTATGGCTACACCTTC CASNSGQPNYGYTF
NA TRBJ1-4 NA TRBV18 TGTGCCAGCTCAGGTGACAGCGAAAAACTGTTTTTT CASSGDSEKLFF
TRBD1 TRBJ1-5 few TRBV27 TGTGCCAGCAGTTTAAATCCACGACAGGGTGGTCAGCCCCAGCATTTT CASSLNPRQGGQPQHF
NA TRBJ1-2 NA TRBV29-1 TGCAGCGTTTTGCCGTCTGTGGGGGCTGGCTACACCTTC CSVLPSVGAGYTF